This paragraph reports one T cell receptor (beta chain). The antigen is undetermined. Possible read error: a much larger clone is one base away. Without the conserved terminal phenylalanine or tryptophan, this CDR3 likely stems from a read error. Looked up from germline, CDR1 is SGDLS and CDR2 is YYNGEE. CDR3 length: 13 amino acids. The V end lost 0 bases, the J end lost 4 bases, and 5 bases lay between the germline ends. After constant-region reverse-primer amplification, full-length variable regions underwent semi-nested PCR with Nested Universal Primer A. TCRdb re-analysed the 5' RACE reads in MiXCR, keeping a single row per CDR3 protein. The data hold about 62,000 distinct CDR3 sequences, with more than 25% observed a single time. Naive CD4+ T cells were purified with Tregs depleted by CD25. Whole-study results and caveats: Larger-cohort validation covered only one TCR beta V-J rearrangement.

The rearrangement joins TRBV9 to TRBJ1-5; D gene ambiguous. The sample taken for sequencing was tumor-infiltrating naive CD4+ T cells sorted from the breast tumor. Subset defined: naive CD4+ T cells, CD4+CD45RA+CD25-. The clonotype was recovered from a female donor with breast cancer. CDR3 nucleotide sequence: TGTGCCAGCAGCGTAGGGCAGAATCAGCCCCAGCATTCT. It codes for CASSVGQNQPQHS.